These T cell receptor beta chains were read from a single sample in a study of CD8 T cells in ankylosing spondylitis. TCRdb independently ran MiXCR on the 5' RACE reads; one entry per CDR3 protein. Of 55,000 or so distinct CDR3 sequences listed, about 7.8% are singletons. The sequenced sample was blood, either unsorted or a sorted T cell fraction (not recorded which). These receptors originate from a female donor with ankylosing spondylitis or in good health (not recorded which). The CDR3 runs from the conserved cysteine through the conserved F or W. A D gene is named only where the DNA matches it firmly. Where a row states a size, it is once, few, many or the class of an expanded clone; other rows omit it.

v_gene: TRBV5-6
j_gene: TRBJ1-1
d_gene: -
abundance: many
CDR3nt: TGTGCCAGCAGTGCCGGGTCTCTTAAATGGATGAACACTGAAGCTTTCTTT
CDR3aa: CASSAGSLKWMNTEAFF

v_gene: TRBV30
j_gene: TRBJ2-7
d_gene: -
abundance: -
CDR3nt: TGTGCCTGGACCCCCGGGGGCTACGAGCAGTACTTC
CDR3aa: CAWTPGGYEQYF

v_gene: TRBV11-1
j_gene: TRBJ2-1
d_gene: -
abundance: many
CDR3nt: TGTGCCAGCAGCTTCCTTTATGAGCAGTTCTTC
CDR3aa: CASSFLYEQFF

v_gene: TRBV29-1
j_gene: TRBJ1-1
d_gene: -
abundance: few
CDR3nt: TGCAGCGTTGCGAGGATGGGAACTGAAGCTTTCTTT
CDR3aa: CSVARMGTEAFF

v_gene: TRBV20-1
j_gene: TRBJ1-3
d_gene: -
abundance: many
CDR3nt: TGCAGTGCTAGAGATCGAAGGGACTCTGGAAACACCATATATTTT
CDR3aa: CSARDRRDSGNTIYF

v_gene: TRBV14
j_gene: TRBJ2-2
d_gene: -
abundance: many
CDR3nt: TGTGCCAGCAGCCAAGCCTTATCGTCCGACACCGGGGAGCTGTTTTTT
CDR3aa: CASSQALSSDTGELFF

v_gene: TRBV20-1
j_gene: TRBJ2-1
d_gene: -
abundance: many
CDR3nt: TGCAGTGCTAGCCCGGGGGGCAGGTACAATGAGCAGTTCTTC
CDR3aa: CSASPGGRYNEQFF

v_gene: TRBV5-4
j_gene: TRBJ1-2
d_gene: -
abundance: once
CDR3nt: TGTGCCAGCAGCTTGGGGCACCTATGCTATGGCTACACCTTC
CDR3aa: CASSLGHLCYGYTF

v_gene: TRBV11-3
j_gene: TRBJ2-1
d_gene: -
abundance: -
CDR3nt: TGTGCCAGCAGCTTATCAGCTGGGAAGGCTGAGCAGTTCTTC
CDR3aa: CASSLSAGKAEQFF

v_gene: TRBV5-1
j_gene: TRBJ2-3
d_gene: -
abundance: many
CDR3nt: TGCGCCAGCAGCTTTAGCACAGATACGCAGTATTTT
CDR3aa: CASSFSTDTQYF

v_gene: TRBV12-1
j_gene: TRBJ2-7
d_gene: -
abundance: many
CDR3nt: TGTGCCAGCAGCTCGCGCTACGAGCAGTACTTC
CDR3aa: CASSSRYEQYF

v_gene: TRBV3-1
j_gene: TRBJ1-1
d_gene: -
abundance: many
CDR3nt: TGTGCCAGCAGTCCCGGCTCGAACACTGAAGCTTTCTTT
CDR3aa: CASSPGSNTEAFF

v_gene: TRBV10-3
j_gene: TRBJ2-5
d_gene: -
abundance: -
CDR3nt: TGTGCCATCAGTGAGACTAATGAGGAGACCCAGTACTTC
CDR3aa: CAISETNEETQYF

v_gene: TRBV12-3/TRBV12-4
j_gene: TRBJ2-2
d_gene: TRBD2
abundance: -
CDR3nt: TGTGCCTTCTGCTGTGTGGGACTAGCGCCAATCGGGGACACCGGGGAGCTGTTTTTT
CDR3aa: CAFCCVGLAPIGDTGELFF

v_gene: TRBV5-1
j_gene: TRBJ2-2
d_gene: -
abundance: many
CDR3nt: TGCGCCAGCAGCTTGGTAGTCGGGACCGGGGAGCTGTTTTTT
CDR3aa: CASSLVVGTGELFF

v_gene: TRBV10-3
j_gene: TRBJ1-2
d_gene: -
abundance: many
CDR3nt: TGTGCCATCAGTGAGTCGACTCTGGGGATTAACTATGGCTACACCTTC
CDR3aa: CAISESTLGINYGYTF

v_gene: TRBV11-2
j_gene: TRBJ1-3
d_gene: -
abundance: many
CDR3nt: TGTGCCAGGAGCTCCACTGGAAACACCATATATTTT
CDR3aa: CARSSTGNTIYF

v_gene: TRBV9
j_gene: TRBJ1-2
d_gene: -
abundance: many
CDR3nt: TGTGCCAGCAGCCCCCGTACCCTTGGGGTATACGGTGGCTACACCTTC
CDR3aa: CASSPRTLGVYGGYTF

v_gene: TRBV6-2/TRBV6-3
j_gene: TRBJ1-1
d_gene: -
abundance: -
CDR3nt: TGTGCCAGCAGTTACAGTGGTGCGTGGAACACTGAAGCTTTCTTT
CDR3aa: CASSYSGAWNTEAFF

v_gene: TRBV24-1
j_gene: TRBJ1-2
d_gene: TRBD1
abundance: -
CDR3nt: TGTGCCACCGGGACAGACTCCTATGGCTACACCTTC
CDR3aa: CATGTDSYGYTF

v_gene: TRBV12-3/TRBV12-4
j_gene: TRBJ2-7
d_gene: -
abundance: many
CDR3nt: TGTGCCAGCAGCCCCCTGTCGGGGCTGGACGAGCAGTACTTC
CDR3aa: CASSPLSGLDEQYF

v_gene: TRBV9
j_gene: TRBJ2-3
d_gene: TRBD1
abundance: many
CDR3nt: TGTGCCAGCAGCCGTCCCGGGACAGGGTACACAGATACGCAGTATTTT
CDR3aa: CASSRPGTGYTDTQYF

v_gene: TRBV12-3/TRBV12-4
j_gene: TRBJ1-6
d_gene: TRBD1
abundance: many
CDR3nt: TGTGCCACTCAGGACAGGTTTTATAATTCACCCCTCCACTTT
CDR3aa: CATQDRFYNSPLHF

v_gene: TRBV28
j_gene: TRBJ1-1
d_gene: -
abundance: many
CDR3nt: TGTGCCAGCAGATTCATAGGGGAGGGCAAGAACACTGAAGCTTTCTTT
CDR3aa: CASRFIGEGKNTEAFF

v_gene: TRBV29-1
j_gene: TRBJ2-7
d_gene: TRBD2
abundance: many
CDR3nt: TGCAGCGTTGTAGTACTAGCGGGGAACCCCTACGAGCAGTACTTC
CDR3aa: CSVVVLAGNPYEQYF

v_gene: TRBV5-1
j_gene: TRBJ2-4
d_gene: TRBD1
abundance: -
CDR3nt: TGCGCCAGCAGCCTTAGTGGGACAGGGGTTTTCGGTAAAGCCAAAAACATTCAGTACTTC
CDR3aa: CASSLSGTGVFGKAKNIQYF

v_gene: TRBV5-1
j_gene: TRBJ2-1
d_gene: -
abundance: many
CDR3nt: TGCGCCAGCAGCTCGTTGGACCCTGCGGGGCAGTTCTTC
CDR3aa: CASSSLDPAGQFF